These T cell receptor beta chains were read from a single sample in a study of blood T cells in healthy people across ages. TCRdb redid the calling of the 5' RACE reads with MiXCR, one entry per CDR3 protein. The sample has approximately 1.5 million distinct CDR3 sequences; roughly 32% are singletons. The specimen sequenced was blood. All receptors come from a woman between 25 and 40 years old in good health. Both conserved end residues are part of each CDR3. A D gene is named only where the DNA matches it firmly. The size field is filled for only some rows; it gives once, few, many or a size class.

NA,TRBJ1-1,NA,TRBV27,CASSQPPGREGDTEAFF,TGTGCCAGCAGTCAACCCCCGGGGAGGGAAGGGGACACTGAAGCTTTCTTT
NA,TRBJ1-1,NA,TRBV12-3/TRBV12-4,CASSLVEGLTEAFF,TGTGCCAGCAGTTTAGTGGAGGGTTTGACTGAAGCTTTCTTT
NA,TRBJ1-2,few,TRBV5-4,CASTLRRQNFYGYTF,TGTGCCAGCACCCTGAGAAGGCAGAACTTCTATGGCTACACCTTC
TRBD2,TRBJ2-3,few,TRBV30,CAWSLAGDTDTQYF,TGTGCCTGGTCACTAGCGGGGGACACAGATACGCAGTATTTT
TRBD1,TRBJ1-2,NA,TRBV5-1,CASSEGQPANYGYTF,TGCGCCAGCAGCGAGGGACAGCCCGCTAACTATGGCTACACCTTC
TRBD2,TRBJ2-3,NA,TRBV6-7,CASSLLTSGGTATDTQYF,TGTGCCAGCAGCCTGCTGACTAGCGGGGGGACCGCGACAGATACGCAGTATTTT
NA,TRBJ1-3,NA,TRBV6-2/TRBV6-3,CASAFSGGPNTIYF,TGTGCCAGCGCCTTCAGCGGGGGCCCAAACACCATATATTTT
NA,TRBJ1-4,NA,TRBV5-5,CASSRAGTTNEKLFF,TGTGCCAGCAGCCGCGCGGGGACAACTAATGAAAAACTGTTTTTT
NA,TRBJ2-5,NA,TRBV2,CASSEPPAGVFQYF,TGTGCCAGCAGTGAGCCGCCAGCGGGCGTTTTTCAGTACTTC
TRBD1,TRBJ1-2,NA,TRBV29-1,CSADSGQGRAYGYTF,TGCAGCGCTGACTCAGGACAGGGCCGGGCCTATGGCTACACCTTC
NA,TRBJ1-2,NA,TRBV29-1,CSVVRAGGCTF,TGCAGCGTTGTTAGGGCGGGGGGCTGCACCTTC
NA,TRBJ1-5,NA,TRBV4-1,CASSHPDVNSNQPQHF,TGCGCCAGCAGCCACCCGGACGTTAATAGCAATCAGCCCCAGCATTTT
NA,TRBJ1-1,NA,TRBV19,CASSMDSDTEAFF,TGTGCCAGTAGTATGGATTCAGACACTGAAGCTTTCTTT
TRBD1,TRBJ1-4,few,TRBV6-1,CASSDRQQGTNEKLFF,TGTGCCAGCAGTGATCGACAACAGGGGACTAATGAAAAACTGTTTTTT
TRBD2,TRBJ2-3,NA,TRBV4-1,CASGRSGTQYF,TGCGCCAGCGGCCGTAGCGGGACCCAGTATTTT
NA,TRBJ2-7,few,TRBV5-1,CASSLVMGPLNEQYF,TGCGCCAGCAGCTTGGTTATGGGGCCTTTGAACGAGCAGTACTTC
NA,TRBJ2-5,NA,TRBV7-6,CASSLVPDRTQETQYF,TGTGCCAGCAGCTTAGTGCCCGACAGAACTCAAGAGACCCAGTACTTC
TRBD1,TRBJ1-5,NA,TRBV27,CASSPPGQILHF,TGTGCCAGCAGTCCGCCGGGACAGATACTGCATTTT
NA,TRBJ2-5,NA,TRBV30,CAWSTLPGETQYF,TGTGCCTGGAGTACCCTCCCTGGAGAGACCCAGTACTTC
NA,TRBJ2-1,once,TRBV4-2,CASSQLRAETQFF,TGTGCCAGCAGCCAATTGAGGGCCGAGACCCAGTTCTTC
NA,TRBJ2-7,few,TRBV20-1,CSARDHGGPNPYEQYF,TGCAGTGCTAGAGACCACGGGGGACCCAACCCCTACGAGCAGTACTTC
NA,TRBJ2-3,NA,TRBV27,CASSLTRTSSTDTQYF,TGTGCCAGCAGTCTAACCCGGACTTCTAGCACAGATACGCAGTATTTT
NA,TRBJ1-5,few,TRBV6-1,CASTDRDPTPNQPQHF,TGTGCCAGCACCGACCGGGACCCCACCCCCAATCAGCCCCAGCATTTT
TRBD1,TRBJ2-3,once,TRBV5-1,CASSLVAGQGPDMQYF,TGCGCCAGCAGCTTGGTGGCGGGACAGGGTCCAGATATGCAGTATTTT
NA,TRBJ1-1,NA,TRBV10-3,CAISDIDGEAFF,TGTGCCATCAGTGATATTGATGGAGAAGCTTTCTTT
NA,TRBJ2-3,NA,TRBV28,CASSSSSGRASDTQYF,NA
NA,TRBJ2-3,NA,TRBV7-8,CATAPEPSTDTQYF,TGTGCCACTGCCCCGGAACCCAGCACAGATACGCAGTATTTT
NA,TRBJ2-1,many,TRBV12-3/TRBV12-4,CASSQRAQGTLGVEQFF,TGTGCCAGCAGCCAGCGGGCACAGGGGACCCTGGGAGTTGAGCAGTTCTTC
NA,TRBJ1-2,few,TRBV20-1,CSARTAGYGYTF,TGCAGTGCTAGAACAGCGGGGTATGGCTACACCTTC
NA,TRBJ2-3,NA,TRBV18,CASSQGKGTDTQYF,TGTGCCAGCTCACAAGGGAAGGGGACAGATACGCAGTATTTT
TRBD2,TRBJ2-1,NA,TRBV2,CASRTTSGRRNEQFF,TGTGCCAGCAGGACTACTAGCGGGAGGAGAAATGAGCAGTTCTTC
NA,TRBJ2-5,many,TRBV20-1,CSANRGASQETQYF,TGCAGTGCTAATCGGGGGGCGTCCCAAGAGACCCAGTACTTC
NA,TRBJ2-1,NA,TRBV18,CANSPKGHRDRLHNEQFF,TGTGCCAACTCACCAAAGGGACACCGGGACCGACTCCACAATGAGCAGTTCTTC
TRBD2,TRBJ2-3,NA,TRBV14,CASSRAIAGGRKDTQYF,TGTGCCAGCAGCCGAGCCATAGCGGGAGGGCGGAAAGATACGCAGTATTTT
NA,TRBJ1-1,NA,TRBV20-1,CSAREPGRHEAFF,TGCAGTGCTAGAGAGCCTGGCAGGCATGAAGCTTTCTTT
TRBD2,TRBJ2-1,NA,TRBV27,CASSPDSGSGNEQFF,TGTGCCAGCAGTCCCGATAGCGGGAGTGGTAATGAGCAGTTCTTC
TRBD2,TRBJ2-7,NA,TRBV28,CASNPIAGTSYEQYF,TGTGCCAGCAATCCTATAGCGGGAACCTCCTACGAGCAGTACTTC
NA,TRBJ1-2,many,TRBV27,CASRRDGNYGYTF,TGTGCCAGCAGGCGGGACGGTAACTATGGCTACACCTTC
TRBD2,TRBJ2-7,many,TRBV4-1,CASSQATSGSSYEQYF,TGCGCCAGCAGCCAGGCTACTAGCGGGAGCTCCTACGAGCAGTACTTC
TRBD2,TRBJ2-1,NA,TRBV5-8,CASSPLPRESSYNEQFF,TGTGCCAGCAGCCCACTCCCGCGGGAGAGCTCCTACAATGAGCAGTTCTTC
NA,TRBJ2-3,NA,TRBV12-3/TRBV12-4,CASSRDPGTDAQYF,TGTGCCAGCAGTCGGGACCCGGGCACAGATGCGCAGTATTTT
NA,TRBJ2-1,few,TRBV11-2,CASSLEDPTHNEQFF,TGTGCCAGCAGCTTAGAGGATCCAACCCACAATGAGCAGTTCTTC
NA,TRBJ2-7,many,TRBV4-1,CASSQEGADIYEQYF,TGCGCCAGCAGCCAAGAAGGGGCGGATATCTACGAGCAGTACTTC
NA,TRBJ1-1,NA,TRBV27,CASSLIEDTEAFF,TGTGCCAGCAGTTTAATAGAAGACACTGAAGCTTTCTTT
TRBD1,TRBJ1-5,few,TRBV4-2,CASSQDRTGGNQPQHF,TGTGCCAGCAGCCAAGATCGAACAGGGGGGAATCAGCCCCAGCATTTT
NA,TRBJ2-5,few,TRBV28,CASSLGGDSLYEQDF,TGTGCCAGCAGTTTGGGGGGGGACAGCCTATACGAGCAGGACTTC
NA,TRBJ1-5,NA,TRBV18,CASSPTEYSNQPQHF,TGTGCCAGCTCACCGACAGAGTATAGCAATCAGCCCCAGCATTTT
TRBD1,TRBJ2-7,few,TRBV15,CATSRSGTGLEQYF,TGTGCCACCAGCAGATCAGGGACAGGGCTCGAGCAGTACTTC
NA,TRBJ2-1,few,TRBV20-1,CSASAGNNEQFF,TGCAGTGCTAGCGCCGGAAACAATGAGCAGTTCTTC
NA,TRBJ2-7,NA,TRBV9,CASSGDGVSYEQYF,TGTGCCAGCAGCGGGGACGGGGTCTCCTACGAGCAGTACTTC
NA,TRBJ1-2,few,TRBV5-1,CASSSHAGSPLGYTF,TGCGCCAGCAGCTCCCACGCAGGCAGCCCACTTGGCTACACCTTC
NA,TRBJ2-5,NA,TRBV27,CANRTWGRETQYF,TGTGCCAACAGGACCTGGGGACGAGAGACCCAGTACTTC
NA,TRBJ2-3,NA,TRBV5-5,CASSLVPGRASDTQYF,TGTGCCAGCAGCTTGGTCCCGGGCAGGGCATCAGATACGCAGTATTTT
NA,TRBJ2-7,few,TRBV2,CASSVRALGPYEQYF,TGTGCCAGCAGTGTGAGGGCCCTCGGACCTTACGAGCAGTACTTC
NA,TRBJ1-1,NA,TRBV5-1,CASRGLGFTEAFF,TGCGCCAGCAGGGGATTAGGGTTCACTGAAGCTTTCTTT
NA,TRBJ2-5,few,TRBV25-1,CASSAGTRMTETQYF,TGTGCCAGCAGTGCCGGGACACGGATGACAGAGACCCAGTACTTC
NA,TRBJ2-1,NA,TRBV27,CASSPPGGRQFF,TGTGCCAGCAGTCCGCCCGGGGGGCGGCAGTTCTTC
NA,TRBJ2-1,few,TRBV29-1,CSALDGAYNEQFF,TGCAGCGCCTTGGACGGGGCCTACAATGAGCAGTTCTTC
NA,TRBJ2-3,NA,TRBV7-3,CASSSSGTRDTQYF,TGTGCCAGCAGCTCCTCAGGGACCCGGGATACGCAGTATTTT
NA,TRBJ2-1,NA,TRBV3-1,CASSPQRTVYNEQFF,TGTGCCAGCAGCCCACAGAGGACAGTTTACAATGAGCAGTTCTTC